This T cell receptor beta chain was recorded in a study of blood T cell repertoires in COVID-19. For the study at large: From T cells, B-cell-depleted T cells, or PBMCs came the material, which was cDNA or gDNA.

In the source study's methods: Amplification from reference gene primers served as the basis for estimated nucleated cell counts. Some clones are missing from TCRdb's copy, which holds only in-frame ones; the method was immunoSEQ multiplex PCR. The V and J calls and clone size are taken from that table; D and trimming were inferred from the DNA. The table has approximately 240,000 clones, approximately 79% seen once; the top ten hold 3% to 4%. Material for sequencing was peripheral blood. The source is a woman between 35 and 50 years old with active or convalescent COVID-19.

CDR3 protein: CASSPRGGPNEKLFF. The CDR3 DNA follows: TGTGCCAGCAGCCCCCGGGGGGGACCTAATGAAAAACTGTTTTTT. V gene TRBV13 combines with J gene TRBJ1-4; a weak D match, TRBD1 (5 bases). Germline CDR1 is PRHDT and CDR2 is FYEKMQ (reference sequence). Deletions cut 5 bases from V and 3 bases from J, with 13 bases between. This CDR3 has 15 residues.